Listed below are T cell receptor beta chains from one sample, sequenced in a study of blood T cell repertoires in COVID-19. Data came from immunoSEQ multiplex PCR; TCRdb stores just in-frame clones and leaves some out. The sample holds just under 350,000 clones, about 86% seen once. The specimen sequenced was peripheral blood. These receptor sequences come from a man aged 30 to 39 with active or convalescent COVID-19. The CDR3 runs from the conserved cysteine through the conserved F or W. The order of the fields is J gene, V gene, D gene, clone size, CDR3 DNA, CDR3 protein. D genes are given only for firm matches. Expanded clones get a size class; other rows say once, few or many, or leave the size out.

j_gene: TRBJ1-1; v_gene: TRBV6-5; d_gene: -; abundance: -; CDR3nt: TGTGCCAGCAGTTACACATCGGACAGACTGAACACTGAAGCTTTCTTT; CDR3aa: CASSYTSDRLNTEAFF
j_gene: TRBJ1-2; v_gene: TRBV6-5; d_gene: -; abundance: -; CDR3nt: TGTGCCAGCAGTTACTCGAATCAGGGAAACTATGGCTACACCTTC; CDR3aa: CASSYSNQGNYGYTF
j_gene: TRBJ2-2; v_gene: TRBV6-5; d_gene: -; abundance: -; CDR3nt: TGTGCCAGTGGGACATCGAACACCGGGGAGCTGTTTTTT; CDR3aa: CASGTSNTGELFF
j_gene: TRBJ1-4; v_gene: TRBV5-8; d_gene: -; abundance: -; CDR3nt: TGTGCCAGCAGCTCGCCACCCTGGACGAGGTCAGGGGTCTTTAATGAAAAACTGTTTTTT; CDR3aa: CASSSPPWTRSGVFNEKLFF
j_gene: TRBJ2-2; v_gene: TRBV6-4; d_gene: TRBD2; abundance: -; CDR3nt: TGTGCCAGCAGCCCTGGCACTAGCGGGATGGACGGGGAGCTGTTTTTT; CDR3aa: CASSPGTSGMDGELFF
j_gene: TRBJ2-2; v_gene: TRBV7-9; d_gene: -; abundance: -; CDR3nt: TGTGCCAGCAGCTTAGCGCTCGTGAGGGCGGGGGAGCTGTTTTTT; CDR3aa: CASSLALVRAGELFF
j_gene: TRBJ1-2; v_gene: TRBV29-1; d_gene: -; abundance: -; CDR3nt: TGCAGCGCTGGCGGGCAGGAAGCTAACTATGGCTACACCTTC; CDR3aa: CSAGGQEANYGYTF
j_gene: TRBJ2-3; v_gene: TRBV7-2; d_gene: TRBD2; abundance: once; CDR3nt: TGTGCCAGCAGTCAAATAGCGGGGGTGGGTGCAGATACGCAGTATTTT; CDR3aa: CASSQIAGVGADTQYF
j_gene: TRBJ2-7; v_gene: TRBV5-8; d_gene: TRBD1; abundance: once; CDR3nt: TGTGCCAGCAGCTTGATGGGACAGGTCTCCTACGAGCAGTACTTC; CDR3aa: CASSLMGQVSYEQYF
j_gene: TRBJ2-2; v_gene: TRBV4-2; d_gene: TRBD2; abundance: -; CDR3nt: TGTGCCAGCAGCCAATCTTGGATCGAGCGGGAGGATGACACCGGGGAGCTGTTTTTT; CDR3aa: CASSQSWIEREDDTGELFF
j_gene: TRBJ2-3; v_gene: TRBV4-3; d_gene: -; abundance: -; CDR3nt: TGCGCCAGCAGCCAAGATCTCGTCGGGGGAACAGATACGCAGTATTTT; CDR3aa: CASSQDLVGGTDTQYF
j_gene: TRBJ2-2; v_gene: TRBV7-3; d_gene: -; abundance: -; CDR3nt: TGTGCCAGCAGCTTAACGGGACAAGCGAACACCGGGGAGCTGTTTTTT; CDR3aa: CASSLTGQANTGELFF
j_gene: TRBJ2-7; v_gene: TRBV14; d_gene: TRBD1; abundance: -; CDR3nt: TGTGCCAGCAGCCAACCGGGACAGGGTTACTACGAGCAGTACTTC; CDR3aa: CASSQPGQGYYEQYF
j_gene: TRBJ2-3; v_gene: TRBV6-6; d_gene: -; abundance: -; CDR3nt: TGTGCCAGCAGTTACGGGGGGTCAGATACGCAGTATTTT; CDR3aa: CASSYGGSDTQYF
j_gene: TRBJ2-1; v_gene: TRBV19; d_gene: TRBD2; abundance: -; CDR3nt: TGTGCCAGTAGTACCGATTTAGCGGGAGGAAGGGAGCAGTTCTTC; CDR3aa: CASSTDLAGGREQFF
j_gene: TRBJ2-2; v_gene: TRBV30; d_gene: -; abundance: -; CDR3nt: TGTGCCTGGAGTCTACAGGCGGACGGGGAGCTGTTTTTT; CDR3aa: CAWSLQADGELFF
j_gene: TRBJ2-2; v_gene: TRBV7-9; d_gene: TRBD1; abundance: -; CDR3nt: TGTGCCAGCAGCGAAGGGACAGGGGGCATCACCGGGGAGCTGTTTTTT; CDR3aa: CASSEGTGGITGELFF
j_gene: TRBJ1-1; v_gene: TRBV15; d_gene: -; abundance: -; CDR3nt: TGTGCCACCAGCGCAAGTAGGGGCACTGAAGCTTTCTTT; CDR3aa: CATSASRGTEAFF
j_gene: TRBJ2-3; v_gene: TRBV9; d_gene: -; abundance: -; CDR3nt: TGTGCCAGCAGCGCCGACTGGCGCACAGATACGCAGTATTTT; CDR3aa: CASSADWRTDTQYF
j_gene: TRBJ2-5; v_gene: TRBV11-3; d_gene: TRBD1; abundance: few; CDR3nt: TGTGCCAGCAGCTTAGATGGAGGGACAGGGCCAGAGACCCAGTACTTC; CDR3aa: CASSLDGGTGPETQYF
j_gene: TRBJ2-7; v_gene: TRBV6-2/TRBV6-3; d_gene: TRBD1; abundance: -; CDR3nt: TGTGCCAGCAGTCAGTCCCCCGGGACAGGGGCCTACTACGAGCAGTACTTC; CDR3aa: CASSQSPGTGAYYEQYF
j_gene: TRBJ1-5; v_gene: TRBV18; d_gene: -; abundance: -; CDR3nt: TGTGCCAGCTCACCACCGAGTAGCAATCAGCCCCAGCATTTT; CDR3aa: CASSPPSSNQPQHF
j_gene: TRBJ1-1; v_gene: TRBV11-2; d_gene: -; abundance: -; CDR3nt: TGTGCCAGCAGCTCCCCCGGTTGGGGCGGGAGGAGCACTGAAGCTTTCTTT; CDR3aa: CASSSPGWGGRSTEAFF
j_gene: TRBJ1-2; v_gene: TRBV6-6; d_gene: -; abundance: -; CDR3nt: TGTGCCAGCAGTTACTCGTCGGACATTTATGGCTACACCTTC; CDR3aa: CASSYSSDIYGYTF
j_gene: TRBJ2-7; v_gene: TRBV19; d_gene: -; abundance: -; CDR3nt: TGTGCCAGTAGTATTGCTACAGGTGCCTCCTACGAGCAGTACTTC; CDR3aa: CASSIATGASYEQYF
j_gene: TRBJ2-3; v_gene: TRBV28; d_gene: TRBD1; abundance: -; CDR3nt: TGTGCCAGCGGGACAGGGCCAGATACGCAGTATTTT; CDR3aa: CASGTGPDTQYF
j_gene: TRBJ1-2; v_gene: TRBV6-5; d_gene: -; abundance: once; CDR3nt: TGTGCCAGCAGCGGATACAGGGATAACTATGGCTACACCTTC; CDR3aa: CASSGYRDNYGYTF
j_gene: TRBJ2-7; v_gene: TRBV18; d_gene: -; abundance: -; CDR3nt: TGTGCCAGCTCACCGCGCCGGGACTCCCCAGTCGAGCAGTACTTC; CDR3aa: CASSPRRDSPVEQYF
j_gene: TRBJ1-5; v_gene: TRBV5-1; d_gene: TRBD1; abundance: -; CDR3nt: TGCGCCAGCAGCCTAAGACAGGGGGGACAGCCCCAGCATTTT; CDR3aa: CASSLRQGGQPQHF
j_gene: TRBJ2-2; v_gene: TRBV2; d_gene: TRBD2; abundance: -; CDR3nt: TGTGCCAGCCTCTGGACTAGTGGTACCGGGGAGCTGTTTTTT; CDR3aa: CASLWTSGTGELFF
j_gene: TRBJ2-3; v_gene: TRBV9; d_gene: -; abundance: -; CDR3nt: TGTGCCAGCAGCGTAGGGGAGACTTCCTACACAGATACGCAGTATTTT; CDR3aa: CASSVGETSYTDTQYF
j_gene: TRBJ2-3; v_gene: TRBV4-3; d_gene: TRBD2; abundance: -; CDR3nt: TGCGCCAGCAGCCAAGAAATACTAGCGGGGTGGTATACGCAGTATTTT; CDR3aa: CASSQEILAGWYTQYF
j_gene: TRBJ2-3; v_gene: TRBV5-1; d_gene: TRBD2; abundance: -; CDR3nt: TGCGCCAGCAGAAGCGGGAGTTCTGGAGATACGCAGTATTTT; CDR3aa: CASRSGSSGDTQYF
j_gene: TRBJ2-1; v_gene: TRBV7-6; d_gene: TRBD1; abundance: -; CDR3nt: TGTGCCAGCAGCTTACAGGGGGGACAGGGGGTTTATTACAATGAGCAGTTCTTC; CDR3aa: CASSLQGGQGVYYNEQFF
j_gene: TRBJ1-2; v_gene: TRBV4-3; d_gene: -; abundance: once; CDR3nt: TGCGCCAGCAGCCAAGTGGGCTTTTCCTTCGAGGGCTACACCTTC; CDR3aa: CASSQVGFSFEGYTF
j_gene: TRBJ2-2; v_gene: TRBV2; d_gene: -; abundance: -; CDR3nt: TGTGCCAGCATTCCCCTGAACACCGGGGAGCTGTTTTTT; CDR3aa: CASIPLNTGELFF
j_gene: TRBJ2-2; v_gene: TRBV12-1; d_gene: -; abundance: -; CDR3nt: TGTGCCAGCAGCTTTGAACGACGGACAATTTATCGGACCGGGGAGCTGTTTTTT; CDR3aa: CASSFERRTIYRTGELFF
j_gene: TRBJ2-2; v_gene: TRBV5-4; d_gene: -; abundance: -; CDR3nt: TGTGCCATTCTACTTACCGGGGAGCTGTTTTTT; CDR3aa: CAILLTGELFF
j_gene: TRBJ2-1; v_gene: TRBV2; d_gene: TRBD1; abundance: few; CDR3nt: TGTGCCAGCAGTGTAACCGGGACAGATTACAATGAGCAGTTCTTC; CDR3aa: CASSVTGTDYNEQFF
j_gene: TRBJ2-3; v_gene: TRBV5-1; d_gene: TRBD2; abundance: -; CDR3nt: TGCGCCAGCAGCCCTGGCAGACTAGCGGGGCCCCTCGGTACGCAGTATTTT; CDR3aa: CASSPGRLAGPLGTQYF
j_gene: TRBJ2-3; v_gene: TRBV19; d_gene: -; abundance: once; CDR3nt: TGTGCCAGTAGACCGACTGTCCCTAGCACAGATACGCAGTATTTT; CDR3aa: CASRPTVPSTDTQYF
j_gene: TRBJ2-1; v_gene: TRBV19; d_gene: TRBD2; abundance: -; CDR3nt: TGTGCCAGTACACTAGCGGGAGTGAAACGCCCTAGGAATGAGCAGTTCTTC; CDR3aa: CASTLAGVKRPRNEQFF
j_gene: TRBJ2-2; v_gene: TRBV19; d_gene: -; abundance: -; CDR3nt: TGTGCCAGTAGTTATCAGGGGTCCGGGGAGCTGTTTTTT; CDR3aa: CASSYQGSGELFF
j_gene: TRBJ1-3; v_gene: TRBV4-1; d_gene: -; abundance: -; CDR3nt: TGCGCCAGCAGCCAAGGCGAGGGGACACGTGGAAACACCATATATTTT; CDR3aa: CASSQGEGTRGNTIYF
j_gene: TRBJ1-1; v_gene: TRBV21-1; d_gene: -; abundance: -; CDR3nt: TGTGCCAGCAGCAAATCCCGTGAAGCTTTCTTT; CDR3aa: CASSKSREAFF
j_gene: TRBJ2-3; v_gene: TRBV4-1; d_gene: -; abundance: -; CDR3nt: TGCGCCAGCAGCCAAGACCCCCCCCGGAGAGGCGCAGATACGCAGTATTTT; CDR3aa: CASSQDPPRRGADTQYF
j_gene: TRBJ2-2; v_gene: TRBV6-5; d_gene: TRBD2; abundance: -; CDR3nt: TGTGCCAGCACTATTTCTAGCGGAACCACCGGGGAGCTGTTTTTT; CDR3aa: CASTISSGTTGELFF
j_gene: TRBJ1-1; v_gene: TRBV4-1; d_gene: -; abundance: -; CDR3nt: TGCGCCAGCAGCCCGGTCGCAGGCGCGAACACTGAAGCTTTCTTT; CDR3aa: CASSPVAGANTEAFF
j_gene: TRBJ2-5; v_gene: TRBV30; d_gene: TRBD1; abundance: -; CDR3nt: TGTGCCTGGAGTGGACAGGGGCCCAAGACCCAGTACTTC; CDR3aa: CAWSGQGPKTQYF
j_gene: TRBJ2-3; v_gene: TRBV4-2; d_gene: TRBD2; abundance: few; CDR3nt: TGTGCCAGCAGCCAGGGGCTAGCGGGGGGAGATACGCAGTATTTT; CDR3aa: CASSQGLAGGDTQYF
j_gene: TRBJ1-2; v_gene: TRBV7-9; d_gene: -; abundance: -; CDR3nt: TGTGCCAGCAGCTTAGTCCACAGGGAGGGCTATGGCTACACCTTC; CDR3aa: CASSLVHREGYGYTF
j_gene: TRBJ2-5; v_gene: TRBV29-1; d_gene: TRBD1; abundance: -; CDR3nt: TGCAGCGTAGGACAGGGGTCAGAGACCCAGTACTTC; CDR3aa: CSVGQGSETQYF
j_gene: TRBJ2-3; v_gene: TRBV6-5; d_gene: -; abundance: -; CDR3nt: TGTGCCAGCAGCCACTTAAGGGGGACAGATACGCAGTATTTT; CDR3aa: CASSHLRGTDTQYF
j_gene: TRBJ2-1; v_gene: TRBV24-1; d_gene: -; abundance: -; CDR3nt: TGTGCCACCAGTGATAGGGGGAGCCCGGTAGGGAGGGATGAGCAGTTCTTC; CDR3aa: CATSDRGSPVGRDEQFF
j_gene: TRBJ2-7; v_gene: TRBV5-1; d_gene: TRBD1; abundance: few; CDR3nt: TGCGCCAGCAGAGAGGCAGGGGGCCCGGACGAGCAGTACTTC; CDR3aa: CASREAGGPDEQYF